This TCR beta chain was observed in a study of T cells in Graves' hyperthyroidism and ophthalmopathy (dated by TCRdb to the late 2010s). For the wider study: Peripheral blood was collected at initial diagnosis, before any treatment. Whether ophthalmopathy could be predicted prospectively was tested in an independent validation cohort made up of about 20 hyperthyroidism patients plus 17 patients who later progressed to ophthalmopathy. The paper describes TCR Vbeta CDR3 sequencing of more than 120 peripheral blood samples, made up of about 41 ophthalmopathy patients, 70 to 75 hyperthyroidism patients and 17 progressor patients. The approximately 100 discovery patients were randomly divided into training and test sets at a 7:3 ratio. Once sampling was done, hyperthyroidism patients were given methimazole at a starting dose of 30 mg daily, whereas ophthalmopathy patients were given high-dose intravenous methylprednisolone. To identify TCR V-J signatures that set the groups apart, the researchers used a discovery cohort of more than 95 patients, made up of 43 with Graves' ophthalmopathy and 55 to 65 with stable Graves' hyperthyroidism. In addition, the study compared T-cell repertoires in thyroid tissue and in blood from about six Graves' hyperthyroidism patients. Results and caveats for the whole study, not just this receptor: Ophthalmopathy was separated from stable hyperthyroidism by a 13 V-J signature model, with approximately 89% sensitivity and about 84% specificity obtained in cross-validation and 80%/75% obtained in testing. In validation, progression to ophthalmopathy was predicted by the model with 70% to 71% sensitivity and 72% to 85% specificity, a median of roughly 6.4 months before onset. No statistical method was used to fix the sample size in advance, and group allocation was not hidden from the investigators. Most expanded thyroid clonotypes (frequency above 0.001) were also detected in blood, suggesting blood repertoires may reflect thyroid immune responses.

Counted from cysteine to phenylalanine, this CDR3 has 16 amino acids. Only the CDR3 DNA is retained, 48 bases long and in frame from the first base. The germline V gene yields MGHDK for CDR1 and SYGVNS for CDR2. V is pared back by 6 bases and J by 3 bases, with 21 bases lying between the germline termini. The TCR beta CDR3 regions were amplified from RNA transcripts. For the first round of RT-PCR on the TCR CDR3, the HTBI primer set was used together with the Qiagen OneStep RT-PCR kit. Libraries were constructed in a second round of multiplex PCR, after which size selection and purification were performed. Libraries were sequenced paired-end with 100 bp reads on an Illumina HiSeq2000. As for the authors' bioinformatics: Raw data were processed with SOAPnuke, discarding reads with adapters, uncalled bases, mean Phred below 15, or no exact constant-primer or identifier match. High-quality paired reads were merged with COPE v1.2.5, and unique nucleotide sequences were defined as clonotypes. MiTCR v1.1 was used to align the clonotypes against IMGT TRBV, TRBD and TRBJ reference segments. The analysis was restricted to V-J combinations with a frequency above 0.0001, which together covered 99% to 99.2% of the repertoires. The TCS score was defined as the ratio of F50 (clonal expansion) to E x V (chaos), calculated using BLOSUM62-based TCRdist between CDR3 peptides within each V-J. Welch's t-statistics and random forest reduced roughly 530 V-J features to roughly 13, which were used in a naive Bayes classifier (R e1071). TCRdb trimmed public reads at Q25 via fastp, called clones via MiXCR and kept in-frame beta chains. Rows with one shared CDR3 protein collapse into an entry with the most common genes and DNA. In this record, the V and J calls reflect TCRdb's handling and not the investigators' own analysis. Across this sample there are 370,000 or so distinct CDR3 sequences, with about 15% seen only once. Of the sample, about a quarter is held by the ten largest clones.

Details on this clonotype: Which antigen it targets is not known. Base qualities are missing; no much larger clone stands one base away.

The hyperthyroidism patients were between 18 and 65 years old and newly diagnosed, with a disease duration of less than 2 months. Exclusion was applied to patients with uncontrolled infections, other autoimmune diseases, pregnancy or lactation. Clinical symptoms, serum thyroxine and TRAb, thyroid ultrasound, and orbital computed tomography formed the basis for the diagnoses. Blood from progressor patients was collected at the time of first diagnosis with hyperthyroidism, before any ophthalmopathy symptoms had appeared. Ficoll-Paque density gradient centrifugation was used to isolate PBMCs from 9.5 to 10 ml of fresh peripheral blood. Patients classed as progressors first received a Graves' hyperthyroidism diagnosis and then went on to develop ophthalmopathy during follow-up. Trizol reagent was used to extract total RNA, and RNA quality was then checked on an Agilent 2100 Bioanalyzer.

Sequenced sample: blood. This receptor was obtained from a woman younger than 35 with Graves' hyperthyroidism that later progressed to Graves' ophthalmopathy. The chain is made from TRBV25-1 and TRBJ2-7; the D segment might be TRBD1 or TRBD2, since each matches 6 bases. For the CDR3, the sequence is CASSQLGGNALYEQYF. The DNA sequence follows: TGTGCCAGCAGCCAACTAGGGGGGAATGCCCTCTACGAGCAGTACTTC.